Listed below are T cell receptor beta chains from one sample, sequenced in a study of human T cells and chemical hapten exposure. TCRdb fed the RACE reads into MiXCR, producing one record per CDR3 protein. The data contain approximately 260,000 distinct CDR3 sequences, 7% to 10% of them seen just once; the ten biggest clones take up over 2%. This sample comprised whole blood, obtained in connection with sensitization to the hapten diphenylcyclopropenone (DPC). These receptors all stem from a woman in her thirties or forties with alopecia areata. Some clones in this sample may be carry-over from other donors' samples. CDR3s include the opening cysteine and the closing phenylalanine or tryptophan. Fields, in order: V gene, CDR3 length, D gene, clone size, J gene, CDR3 DNA, CDR3 protein. The D gene is left open where the match is weak. Clone size is given for some rows only: seen once, a few or many times, or a class if the clone is expanded.

>TRBV6-1|12|NA|few|TRBJ1-2
TGTGCCAGCAGGTCTCAAAGGGACGGCTACACCTTC
CASRSQRDGYTF
>TRBV10-3|14|TRBD2|few|TRBJ2-3
TGTGCCATCACCCGAAGCGGGACGCAAGATACGCAGTATTTT
CAITRSGTQDTQYF
>TRBV5-1|17|TRBD2|many|TRBJ2-3
TGCGCCAGCAGCTTGCCCGGGACTGCGGGAGGTACAGATACGCAGTATTTT
CASSLPGTAGGTDTQYF
>TRBV7-8|18|NA|few|TRBJ1-4
TGTGCCAGCAGCCATCTTAGAATCCACAGTGCAACTAATGAAAAACTGTTTTTT
CASSHLRIHSATNEKLFF
>TRBV6-6|16|NA|NA|TRBJ2-5
TGTGCCAGCGCTAACTGGGGGGGGGCCATCCAAGAGACCCAGTACTTC
CASANWGGAIQETQYF
>TRBV12-3/TRBV12-4|14|NA|NA|TRBJ1-5
TGTGCCAGCAGTTGGACGGATAGCAATCAGCCCCAGCATTTT
CASSWTDSNQPQHF
>TRBV3-1|16|TRBD2|NA|TRBJ2-7
TGTGCCAGCAGCCAAGTGGTCCTAGCGGGATCGGGCGAGCAGTACTTC
CASSQVVLAGSGEQYF
>TRBV6-2/TRBV6-3|13|NA|NA|TRBJ1-5
TGTGCCAGCAAGCGGACAGTAAATCAGCCCCAGCATTTT
CASKRTVNQPQHF
>TRBV5-1|13|NA|NA|TRBJ1-1
TGCGCCAGCAGACCCAAGCCGAACACTGAAGCTTTCTTT
CASRPKPNTEAFF
>TRBV4-3|16|TRBD2|NA|TRBJ2-1
TGCGCCAGCAGCCAAGAGAGCGGGGGCTCCTACAATGAGCAGTTCTTC
CASSQESGGSYNEQFF
>TRBV6-6|15|TRBD1|few|TRBJ1-2
TGTGCCAGCAGGATACCGGGACAGGGATTTGGTGGCTACACCTTC
CASRIPGQGFGGYTF
>TRBV5-1|15|NA|NA|TRBJ2-5
TGCGCCAGCGGACCTTTGGTTGGGGGAGCAGAGACCCAGTACTTC
CASGPLVGGAETQYF
>TRBV6-2/TRBV6-3|15|TRBD2|NA|TRBJ2-7
TGTGCCAGCAGACTGGGACTAGCGGGAGTTCCTGAGCAGTACTTC
CASRLGLAGVPEQYF
>TRBV7-2|13|NA|many|TRBJ1-3
TGTGCCAGCAGCACGCTACTCGGAAACACCATATATTTT
CASSTLLGNTIYF
>TRBV20-1|16|NA|few|TRBJ2-5
TGCAGTGCTAGAGATCTTTTAGGTCAGATCCAAGAGACCCAGTACTTC
CSARDLLGQIQETQYF
>TRBV2|14|TRBD1|NA|TRBJ2-7
TGTGCCAGCAGTGCGATGGGACAGGCGAGCGAGCAGTACTTC
CASSAMGQASEQYF
>TRBV5-6|15|NA|few|TRBJ2-1
TGTGCCAGCAGCTTGGGGCAGGTCAGAGGGAATGAGCAGTTCTTC
CASSLGQVRGNEQFF
>TRBV29-1|12|TRBD1|NA|TRBJ2-7
TGCAGCTACCGACAGGGACCCTACGAGCAGTACTTC
CSYRQGPYEQYF
>TRBV5-1|16|TRBD2|few|TRBJ2-1
TGCGCCAGCAGCTTATTCCCCAGCGGGAGCACCAATGAGCAGTTCTTC
CASSLFPSGSTNEQFF
>TRBV28|15|NA|few|TRBJ2-5
TGTGCCAGCCTATCTGGGAGTCCACTTTCAGAGACCCAGTACTTC
CASLSGSPLSETQYF
>TRBV2|17|TRBD2|NA|TRBJ2-5
TGTGCCAGCAGTGAAGAAGAAGTGAGGACTAGCGGGGGGACCCAGTACTTC
CASSEEEVRTSGGTQYF
>TRBV29-1|14|TRBD1|few|TRBJ1-4
TGCAGCATCCGACAGGGAGCGACTAATGAAAAACTGTTTTTT
CSIRQGATNEKLFF
>TRBV28|14|NA|NA|TRBJ2-7
TGTGCCAGCAGGCGGGACACTCGCTCCTACGAGCAGTACTTC
CASRRDTRSYEQYF
>TRBV7-2|17|NA|NA|TRBJ2-2
TGTGCCAGCAGCTTAGTTCGGACGGGATGGAGGGCCGGGGAGCTGTTTTTT
CASSLVRTGWRAGELFF
>TRBV15|15|TRBD1|few|TRBJ2-7
TGTGCCACCAGCAGACCGGGACAGGGGGCCGATGAGCAGTACTTC
CATSRPGQGADEQYF
>TRBV7-3|14|TRBD2|few|TRBJ2-1
TGTGCCAGCAGCCCAAAAAGGACTAGCAATGAGCAGTTCTTC
CASSPKRTSNEQFF
>TRBV4-1|16|NA|NA|TRBJ1-5
TGCGCCAGCAGCCAGGGGCCCTCAGGAAGCAATCAGCCCCAGCATTTT
CASSQGPSGSNQPQHF
>TRBV3-1|14|NA|few|TRBJ1-2
TGTGCCAGCAGAGCTAGGGGCACTAACTATGGCTACACCTTC
CASRARGTNYGYTF
>TRBV28|12|NA|few|TRBJ2-1
TGTGCCAGCAGTTTAACCCTCCGTGAGCAGTTCTTC
CASSLTLREQFF
>TRBV5-1|16|NA|NA|TRBJ1-3
TGCGCCAGCAGCTTGATTTCCGCAGGGGCTGGAAACACCATATATTTT
CASSLISAGAGNTIYF
>TRBV12-3/TRBV12-4|15|TRBD2|few|TRBJ2-1
TGTGCCAGCAGTTTCACTAGCGGGAGAAACAATGAGCAGTTCTTC
CASSFTSGRNNEQFF
>TRBV5-1|14|NA|NA|TRBJ2-3
TGCGCCAGCAGCCCCAGCCTACAGCTACCTACGCAGTATTTT
CASSPSLQLPTQYF
>TRBV9|16|TRBD2|few|TRBJ2-3
TGTGCCAGCAGCGAGGATAGCGGGAGAGGGGCAGATACGCAGTATTTT
CASSEDSGRGADTQYF
>TRBV7-9|14|TRBD1|few|TRBJ1-5
TGTGCCAGCAGCCCAGGGGGCGCGGATCAGCCCCAGCATTTT
CASSPGGADQPQHF
>TRBV28|14|NA|many|TRBJ2-7
TGTGCCAGCAGTTTATACGACATTAAATACGAGCAGTACTTC
CASSLYDIKYEQYF
>TRBV7-9|14|TRBD2|many|TRBJ2-3
TGTGCCATCCCCGGGACTAGCGGAACAGATACGCAGTATTTT
CAIPGTSGTDTQYF
>TRBV25-1|12|NA|few|TRBJ1-5
TGTGCCAGCAGACAGGGCAATCAGCCCCAGCATTTT
CASRQGNQPQHF
>TRBV7-9|14|NA|NA|TRBJ1-2
TGTGCCAGCAGCTTAAGCGGGCAGTTCTATGGCTACACCTTC
CASSLSGQFYGYTF
>TRBV29-1|15|NA|few|TRBJ2-7
TGCAGCGTAGGATCCGGTGGGTCAAACTCCTACGAGCAGTACTTC
CSVGSGGSNSYEQYF
>TRBV4-3|17|TRBD2|NA|TRBJ2-1
TGCGCCAGCAGCCAAGATTTGCTAGCGGTGAACTACAATGAGCAGTTCTTC
CASSQDLLAVNYNEQFF
>TRBV11-3|12|NA|NA|TRBJ2-1
TGTGCCAGCAGCCGCCCGGCGGGTGAGCAGTTCTTC
CASSRPAGEQFF
>TRBV7-2|15|NA|few|TRBJ1-5
TGTGCCAGCAGCTTAGGAGGGGAGGGCAATCAGCCCCAGCATTTT
CASSLGGEGNQPQHF
>TRBV4-2|16|TRBD2|NA|TRBJ2-1
TGTGCCAGCAGCCGAGAGATAGCGGGAGGGTACAATGAGCAGTTCTTC
CASSREIAGGYNEQFF
>TRBV5-1|17|TRBD1|many|TRBJ1-3
TGCGCCAGCAGCTTGTCGGGACAGGGTTTCCCTGGAAACACCATATATTTT
CASSLSGQGFPGNTIYF
>TRBV20-1|13|TRBD1|NA|TRBJ1-1
TGCAGTGCTAGGGACAGGGAAAACACTGAAGCTTTCTTT
CSARDRENTEAFF
>TRBV18|16|TRBD2|many|TRBJ2-1
TGTGCCAGCTCACCTATGTCGAGCGGGAGTGGAAATGAGCAGTTCTTC
CASSPMSSGSGNEQFF
>TRBV28|14|NA|many|TRBJ1-1
TGTGCCAGCAGTTCCGCGGGGGGTAGCACTGAAGCTTTCTTT
CASSSAGGSTEAFF
>TRBV7-3|15|NA|few|TRBJ1-1
TGTGCCAGCAGCTCCGGGGCGGCACGGAACACTGAAGCTTTCTTT
CASSSGAARNTEAFF